This is a list of T cell receptor beta chains from one sample in a study of T cells after yellow fever vaccination. TCRdb redid the calling of the 5' RACE reads with MiXCR, one entry per CDR3 protein. Here the sample spans 100,000 to 150,000 distinct CDR3 sequences, roughly 10% being singletons. Sequencing was performed on CD8+ T cells sorted from PBMCs, taken on the day of the yellow fever booster vaccination. These receptors were taken from a man aged 18 to 29 who received the YFV17D yellow fever vaccine. The CDR3 runs from the conserved cysteine through the conserved F or W. Each record gives: V gene, D gene, clone size, J gene, CDR3 length, CDR3 DNA, CDR3 protein. D genes are given only for firm matches. Clone size appears in some rows only: once, few, many, or a class for an expanded clone.

>TRBV5-6|.|few|TRBJ1-2|14
TGTGCCAGCAGCTTGTTGTCAGAAAAATTTGGCTACACCTTC
CASSLLSEKFGYTF
>TRBV12-3/TRBV12-4|.|few|TRBJ1-2|14
TGTGCCAGCAGTGCAGACGGATCTAACTATGGCTACACCTTC
CASSADGSNYGYTF
>TRBV6-2/TRBV6-3|.|.|TRBJ1-2|14
TGTGCCAGCAGTTACGACCCGGGCGTCTATGGCTACACCTTC
CASSYDPGVYGYTF
>TRBV4-1|.|.|TRBJ2-5|14
TGCGCCAGCAGCCAATTCCTAGTTGGGGAGACCCAGTACTTC
CASSQFLVGETQYF
>TRBV27|.|.|TRBJ2-5|14
TGTGCCAGCAGTTTATCCCCTAGGGGGGAGACCCAGTACTTC
CASSLSPRGETQYF
>TRBV7-6|TRBD1|once|TRBJ2-3|15
TGTGCCAGCAGCCACCGACAGGGGACATCAGATACGCAGTATTTT
CASSHRQGTSDTQYF
>TRBV10-3|.|once|TRBJ1-2|14
TGTGCCATCACCGAGGACGGCGGGGTAGGCGGCTACACCTTC
CAITEDGGVGGYTF
>TRBV4-2|.|few|TRBJ1-6|16
TGTGCCAGCAGCCAAAGACGAGAAATAGTGCTTTCACCCCTCCACTTT
CASSQRREIVLSPLHF
>TRBV7-2|.|few|TRBJ2-7|14
TGTGCCAGCAGTGGGGACGGTTCCTCCTACGAGCAGTACTTC
CASSGDGSSYEQYF
>TRBV10-3|TRBD1|many|TRBJ1-1|13
TGTGCCAGGTCCCAGGGGGAGAACACTGAAGCTTTCTTT
CARSQGENTEAFF
>TRBV19|TRBD2|few|TRBJ2-1|16
TGTGCCAGTAGACTAGCGGGGGGGCTCAGTTATAATGAGCAGTTCTTC
CASRLAGGLSYNEQFF
>TRBV7-8|.|few|TRBJ2-2|13
TGTGCCAGCAGCCTAACCGTCCCCGGGGAGCTGTTTTTT
CASSLTVPGELFF
>TRBV7-9|.|.|TRBJ1-1|15
TGTGCCAGCAGCTTAGCTCAGGGTGAAGGCACTGAAGCTTTCTTT
CASSLAQGEGTEAFF
>TRBV7-8|.|few|TRBJ2-1|12
TGTGCCAGCAGCCCCTGGGGGCGGGAGCAGTTCTTC
CASSPWGREQFF
>TRBV12-3/TRBV12-4|.|few|TRBJ2-5|15
TGTGCCAGCTCCGGCGAAGGGGCAAGGGAAAAGACCCAGTACTTC
CASSGEGAREKTQYF
>TRBV7-2|.|many|TRBJ2-1|15
TGTGCCAGCAGCCCCCGGGGGGCCCCCTACAATGAGCAGTTCTTC
CASSPRGAPYNEQFF
>TRBV3-1|TRBD2|.|TRBJ2-3|18
TGTGCCAGCAGCCAAGAAGGACTAGCGGGGGTTTCCACAGATACGCAGTATTTT
CASSQEGLAGVSTDTQYF
>TRBV11-2|.|many|TRBJ2-2|17
TGTGCCAGCAGCTTAACGTCGCATAGGGCTCGCACCGGGGAGCTGTTTTTT
CASSLTSHRARTGELFF
>TRBV7-9|.|.|TRBJ2-7|15
TGTGCCAGCAGCGGCCGGCCGGACCGTCCCTACGAGCAGTACTTC
CASSGRPDRPYEQYF
>TRBV4-1|TRBD1|many|TRBJ2-2|15
TGCGCCAGCAGCCCGGGACAGGGGAACACCGGGGAGCTGTTTTTT
CASSPGQGNTGELFF
>TRBV6-1|TRBD1|.|TRBJ1-4|16
TGTGCCAGCAGTGGGGGACAGCTCCCGAGGAATGAAAAACTGTTTTTT
CASSGGQLPRNEKLFF
>TRBV5-1|TRBD1|few|TRBJ2-1|15
TGCGCCAGCAGCTTGACAGGGGCCCTCCGGGTTGAGCAGTTCTTC
CASSLTGALRVEQFF
>TRBV6-2/TRBV6-3|.|few|TRBJ2-7|16
TGTGCCAGCACCGAGCCTTTGGGGGGGCGCTCCTACGAGCAGTACTTC
CASTEPLGGRSYEQYF
>TRBV7-2|.|.|TRBJ1-2|12
TGTGCCAGCAGCGCAGATAACTATGGCTACACCTTC
CASSADNYGYTF
>TRBV21-1|.|few|TRBJ1-1|15
TGTGCCAGCAGCAAAGTTATCAGAGAGAACACTGAAGCTTTCTTT
CASSKVIRENTEAFF
>TRBV11-1|.|.|TRBJ1-1|12
TGTGCCAGCAGCCACTTGTACACTGAAGCTTTCTTT
CASSHLYTEAFF
>TRBV12-3/TRBV12-4|.|few|TRBJ1-1|15
TGTGCCAGCAGTTTAGTTTCAGGGGTGAGGACTGAAGCTTTCTTT
CASSLVSGVRTEAFF
>TRBV4-1|.|.|TRBJ2-2|16
TGCGCCAGCAGCCAAGCCGGCAGGGGTCGGGAAGGGGAGCTGTTTTTT
CASSQAGRGREGELFF
>TRBV7-6|TRBD1|.|TRBJ1-1|16
TGTGCCAGCAGCTTAAGGAGTCCGACAGGGGACACTGAAGCTTTCTTT
CASSLRSPTGDTEAFF
>TRBV20-1|TRBD2|few|TRBJ2-1|19
TGCAGTGCTTTAATAGGTTTGGCGGGGGGGAAGGTCTCCTACAATGAGCAGTTCTTC
CSALIGLAGGKVSYNEQFF
>TRBV15|.|.|TRBJ1-5|14
TGTGCCACCAGCAGAGTGCCGCCGGCCGCAACCCAGCATTTT
CATSRVPPAATQHF
>TRBV7-9|TRBD1|few|TRBJ2-1|17
TGTGCCAGCACCTCCACCGATTGGACAGGGGCAGCCGGTGAGCAGTTCTTC
CASTSTDWTGAAGEQFF
>TRBV12-5|.|few|TRBJ2-5|14
TGTGCTAGTGGGCTCGCTCGGGTGCGGGAGACCCAGTACTTC
CASGLARVRETQYF
>TRBV6-5|TRBD1|.|TRBJ2-7|14
TGTGCCAGCAGTTACTCCGGACAGGTCATTGAGCAGTACTTC
CASSYSGQVIEQYF
>TRBV7-9|TRBD1|few|TRBJ1-5|14
TGTGCCAGCAGCGGGACAGGGTTCAATCAGCCCCAGCATTTT
CASSGTGFNQPQHF
>TRBV7-9|.|few|TRBJ1-2|16
TGTGCCAGCAGCTTAGGTGGAGCGGACTTTCTCTATGGCTACACCTTC
CASSLGGADFLYGYTF
>TRBV7-2|.|.|TRBJ1-5|14
TGTGCCAGCAGCCCTATCACTAGCAATCAGCCCCAGCATTTT
CASSPITSNQPQHF
>TRBV14|TRBD2|.|TRBJ2-1|14
TGTGCCAGCAGCCAAGACCTTAGCGGGGGCCCGCAGTTCTTC
CASSQDLSGGPQFF
>TRBV4-1|.|few|TRBJ2-3|13
TGCGCCAGCAGCCAGGCGAACACAGATACGCAGTATTTT
CASSQANTDTQYF
>TRBV6-6|.|few|TRBJ1-2|16
TGTGCCAGCAGTTACTCGCAAGAGGGCGAGGGTTATGGCTACACCTTC
CASSYSQEGEGYGYTF
>TRBV7-8|.|.|TRBJ2-3|13
TGTGCCAGCAGCTTAGAGGTGGGAGATACGCTGTATTTT
CASSLEVGDTLYF
>TRBV29-1|TRBD1|.|TRBJ1-1|15
TGCAGCGCCCGGGACAGCTTGGGGGTTTACACTGAAGCTTTCTTT
CSARDSLGVYTEAFF
>TRBV7-7|.|many|TRBJ2-3|14
TGTGCCAGCAGCTTAGTGGGGGATTCAGATACGCAGTATTTT
CASSLVGDSDTQYF
>TRBV7-2|TRBD1|few|TRBJ1-1|15
TGTGCCAGCAGCTTAGTCGGGACAGGGGACACTGAAGCTTTCTTT
CASSLVGTGDTEAFF
>TRBV28|TRBD1|.|TRBJ2-5|16
TGTGCCAGCAGTTTGGGACAGGGTCGGTTATTGGAGACCCAGTACTTC
CASSLGQGRLLETQYF
>TRBV12-3/TRBV12-4|.|many|TRBJ2-3|15
TGTGCCAGCAGCTCCAGAAACCAACGCACAGATACGCAGTATTTT
CASSSRNQRTDTQYF
>TRBV29-1|.|.|TRBJ2-1|15
TGCAGCGTTAACCTCCCGTGGGGCTCCTACAATGAGCAGTTCTTC
CSVNLPWGSYNEQFF
>TRBV12-3/TRBV12-4|.|.|TRBJ2-4|14
TGTGCCAGCAGTTTGGGCAGGTCGGGGGACATTCAGTACTTC
CASSLGRSGDIQYF
>TRBV10-3|.|.|TRBJ2-3|16
TGTGCCATCAGTGCGGAATTTGGGGGCAGGGTAGATACGCAGTATTTT
CAISAEFGGRVDTQYF
>TRBV4-1|.|.|TRBJ2-1|14
TGCGCCAGCAGCCAAGTCCGTGGGGGGAATGAGCAGTTCTTC
CASSQVRGGNEQFF
>TRBV7-3|.|few|TRBJ2-1|12
TGTGCCAGCAGCCCGATATCCGGGGAGCAGTTCTTC
CASSPISGEQFF
>TRBV23-1|.|.|TRBJ2-3|16
TGCGCCAGCAGTCAATCAAAGGGGGGGGCGAGAGATACGCAGTATTTT
CASSQSKGGARDTQYF
>TRBV15|.|.|TRBJ2-5|13
TGTGCCACCAGCTTGAGAAGACAAGAGACCCAGTACTTC
CATSLRRQETQYF
>TRBV29-1|TRBD1|.|TRBJ1-2|14
TGCAGCGTTGAAGATCGGGACAGCATCTATGGCTACACCTTC
CSVEDRDSIYGYTF
>TRBV4-3|.|few|TRBJ1-2|13
TGCGCCAGCAGCCAAGATAACGGCTATGGCTACACCTTC
CASSQDNGYGYTF
>TRBV20-1|.|few|TRBJ2-2|14
TGCAGTGCGAGGACCCTCGAGGGGACCGGGGAGCTGTTTTTT
CSARTLEGTGELFF
>TRBV7-6|TRBD2|.|TRBJ2-5|15
TGTGCCAGCAGCTTAGATGGCGGGGAGGGGGAGACCCAGTACTTC
CASSLDGGEGETQYF